This is a list of T cell receptor beta chains from one sample in a study of blood T cell repertoires in COVID-19. Produced via immunoSEQ multiplex PCR; TCRdb's table is partial and in-frame only. The top ten hold approximately 8.2% of the sample, which has 200,000 to 250,000 clones, approximately 85% seen once. The sample consisted of PBMCs or T cells enriched from blood (not recorded which). The source is a woman between 45 and 65 years old with acute COVID-19. The CDR3 runs from the conserved cysteine through the conserved F or W. Each record gives: D gene, J gene, V gene, clone size, CDR3 length, CDR3 protein, CDR3 DNA. A D gene is named only where the DNA matches it firmly. Some rows have no size entry. The others give once, few or many, or a class for an expanded clone.

-	TRBJ1-2	TRBV3-1/TRBV3-2	once	15	CASSQVGGPSIGYTF	TGTGCCAGCAGCCAAGTTGGCGGGCCTAGTATCGGCTACACCTTC
-	TRBJ1-1	TRBV5-8	once	15	CASSPRQNLGTEAFF	TGTGCCAGCAGCCCACGACAGAACTTGGGCACTGAAGCTTTCTTT
TRBD2	TRBJ2-3	TRBV9	-	14	CASSSRDYSDTQYF	TGTGCCAGCAGCTCAAGGGACTACTCAGATACGCAGTATTTT
-	TRBJ1-1	TRBV29-1	-	12	CSVEAGFPEAFF	TGCAGCGTTGAGGCAGGGTTCCCTGAAGCTTTCTTT
TRBD1	TRBJ1-2	TRBV3-1/TRBV3-2	-	15	CASRPSGTGSSGYTF	TGTGCCAGCAGACCCTCCGGGACAGGGTCCTCTGGCTACACCTTC
TRBD1	TRBJ1-1	TRBV18	once	16	CASSPPQGEGGTEAFF	TGTGCCAGCTCACCACCACAGGGGGAAGGAGGTACTGAAGCTTTCTTT
TRBD1	TRBJ1-1	TRBV2	few	16	CASSSRTRGLNTEAFF	TGTGCCAGCAGCTCCCGGACCAGGGGGCTGAACACTGAAGCTTTCTTT
-	TRBJ2-5	TRBV7-2	-	14	CASSLVQGWETQYF	TGTGCCAGCAGCTTAGTACAGGGCTGGGAGACCCAGTACTTC
-	TRBJ2-3	TRBV19	-	13	CASSPGATDTQYF	TGTGCCAGTAGTCCAGGGGCCACAGATACGCAGTATTTT
TRBD2	TRBJ2-1	TRBV5-1	-	16	CASSDSGGASYNEQFF	TGCGCCAGCAGTGATAGCGGGGGGGCCTCCTACAATGAGCAGTTCTTC
TRBD1	TRBJ1-2	TRBV6-1	-	15	CASSEELGQAYGYTF	TGTGCCAGCAGTGAAGAGTTGGGACAGGCATATGGCTACACCTTC
-	TRBJ1-2	TRBV6-5	-	15	CASSYQGSPNYGYTF	TGTGCCAGCAGTTACCAGGGGTCTCCTAACTATGGCTACACCTTC
-	TRBJ1-5	TRBV6-5	-	14	CASIPGVSNQPQHF	TGTGCCAGCATCCCAGGGGTTAGCAATCAGCCCCAGCATTTT
-	TRBJ2-1	TRBV30	-	14	CAWSVGLAGDEQFF	TGTGCCTGGAGTGTAGGACTGGCTGGGGATGAGCAGTTCTTC
TRBD1	TRBJ1-6	TRBV3-1/TRBV3-2	-	14	CASKPNRGHSPLHF	TGTGCCAGCAAGCCTAACAGGGGTCACTCACCCCTCCACTTT
TRBD2	TRBJ2-3	TRBV5-1	once	18	CASSSLTGSGGPTDTQYF	TGCGCCAGCAGCTCGCTCACGGGTAGCGGGGGCCCCACAGATACGCAGTATTTT
-	TRBJ1-4	TRBV4-1	-	14	CASSPQGLREKLFF	TGCGCCAGCAGCCCTCAGGGCTTGCGAGAAAAACTGTTTTTT
-	TRBJ1-1	TRBV6-1	-	14	CASSDMSRHSEAFF	TGTGCCAGCAGTGATATGTCCAGACACTCTGAAGCTTTCTTT
TRBD1	TRBJ2-7	TRBV9	-	14	CASSVVGQGYEQYF	TGTGCCAGCAGCGTAGTAGGACAGGGCTACGAGCAGTACTTC
TRBD2	TRBJ2-1	TRBV4-3	-	17	CASSQATSGGLYNEQFF	TGCGCCAGCAGCCAGGCGACTAGCGGGGGGCTTTACAATGAGCAGTTCTTC